This is a list of T cell receptor beta chains from one sample in a study of blood T cell repertoires in COVID-19. Generated by immunoSEQ multiplex PCR, the TCRdb table keeps only in-frame clones and is missing some. The table lists about 89,000 clones, approximately 84% of them singletons, with more than 9% in the top ten. Material for sequencing was peripheral blood. The receptors come from a man aged 70 or older with acute or convalescent COVID-19. The CDR3 runs from the conserved cysteine through the conserved F or W. Fields, in order: V gene, CDR3 protein.

v_call: TRBV18; cdr3_aa: CASSRDRGAQPQHF
v_call: TRBV7-8; cdr3_aa: CASSSNNYGYTF
v_call: TRBV3-1/TRBV3-2; cdr3_aa: CASSQGTGKYMRGGYTF
v_call: TRBV5-6; cdr3_aa: CASSLLDLAAYEQYF
v_call: TRBV28; cdr3_aa: CASSPGTSGTYEQYF
v_call: TRBV5-1; cdr3_aa: CASSSGQGQPQHF
v_call: TRBV7-9; cdr3_aa: CASSLVGTGNEKLFF
v_call: TRBV7-2; cdr3_aa: CASSLTGLILHEQYF
v_call: TRBV27; cdr3_aa: CASRLKAGTSGSDEQFF
v_call: TRBV9; cdr3_aa: CASSPGLAGQETQYF
v_call: TRBV27; cdr3_aa: CASSPYTGGNTEAFF
v_call: TRBV19; cdr3_aa: CASSIGRAGGPYNEQFF
v_call: TRBV5-5; cdr3_aa: CASSLQAGGTDTQYF
v_call: TRBV2; cdr3_aa: CASTVSRDRPHSYTF
v_call: TRBV6-5; cdr3_aa: CAGGAGGIYEQYF
v_call: TRBV3-1/TRBV3-2; cdr3_aa: CASSQDWRRGGTGELFF
v_call: TRBV11-3; cdr3_aa: CASSNEADTQYF
v_call: TRBV5-1; cdr3_aa: CASSLVPGQNSPLHF